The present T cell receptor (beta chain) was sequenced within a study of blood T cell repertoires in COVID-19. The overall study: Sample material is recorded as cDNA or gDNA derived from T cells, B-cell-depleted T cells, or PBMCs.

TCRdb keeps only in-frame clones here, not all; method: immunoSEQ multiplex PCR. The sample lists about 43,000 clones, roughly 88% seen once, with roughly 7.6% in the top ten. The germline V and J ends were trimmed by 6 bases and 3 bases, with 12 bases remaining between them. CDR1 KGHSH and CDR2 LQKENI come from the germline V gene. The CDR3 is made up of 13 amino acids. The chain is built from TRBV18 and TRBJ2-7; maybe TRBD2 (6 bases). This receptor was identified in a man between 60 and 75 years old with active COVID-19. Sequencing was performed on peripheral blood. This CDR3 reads CASSETGDYEQYF. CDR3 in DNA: TGTGCCAGCTCTGAGACGGGGGACTACGAGCAGTACTTC.